Listed below are T cell receptor beta chains from one sample, sequenced in a study of early T cells in non-severe SARS-CoV-2 infection. TCRdb re-called the 5' RACE reads through MiXCR, storing one row per CDR3 protein. This table holds 60,000 or so distinct CDR3 sequences, roughly 12% found once. The sequences come from whole blood, collected at baseline. The receptors shown here come from an adult who was a healthcare worker with PCR-confirmed SARS-CoV-2 infection or an uninfected control (not recorded which). Both conserved end residues are part of each CDR3. The order of the fields is J gene, V gene, D gene, clone size, CDR3 DNA, CDR3 protein. D genes are given only for firm matches. Size is stated for part of the rows, as once, few or many counts, or as a class when the clone is expanded.

>TRBJ1-5|TRBV28|-|many
TGTGCCAGCAGTTCAGGGGTTGGTCAGCCCCAGCATTTT
CASSSGVGQPQHF
>TRBJ2-5|TRBV29-1|-|-
TGCAGCTTCCTCCAGGGTCAAGAGACCCAGTACTTC
CSFLQGQETQYF
>TRBJ2-2|TRBV20-1|TRBD1|many
TGCAGTGGCCGGGACAGGGGGAACACCGGGGAGCTGTTTTTT
CSGRDRGNTGELFF
>TRBJ2-2|TRBV7-9|-|-
TGTGCCAGCAGTCGGGGCCCGAACACCGGGGAGCTGTTTTTT
CASSRGPNTGELFF
>TRBJ1-4|TRBV15|-|many
TGTGCCACCAGCGCGAGACAGTCAACTAATGAAAAACTGTTTTTT
CATSARQSTNEKLFF
>TRBJ2-1|TRBV7-2|-|few
TGTGCCAGCAGCTTGGGACGGAATGAGCAGTTCTTC
CASSLGRNEQFF
>TRBJ2-7|TRBV3-1|-|-
TGTGCCAGCAGCCAAGGGCACCTAGGGTGGCGGCAGTACTTC
CASSQGHLGWRQYF
>TRBJ1-3|TRBV28|TRBD1|many
TGTGCCAGCAGGACAGGGGGATCTGGAAACACCATATATTTT
CASRTGGSGNTIYF
>TRBJ1-1|TRBV7-9|-|-
TGTGCCAGCAGCTTAGTTGACAGGCACCCAGAGACTGAAGCTTTCTTT
CASSLVDRHPETEAFF
>TRBJ1-6|TRBV6-5|-|-
TGTGCCAGCAGTTACCAACCAGACGGCTCCTATAATTCACCCCTCCACTTT
CASSYQPDGSYNSPLHF
>TRBJ1-4|TRBV7-6|-|-
TGTGCCAGCAGCTTAGGGACAAAGCCTGAAAAACTGTTTTTT
CASSLGTKPEKLFF
>TRBJ2-1|TRBV28|TRBD1|few
TGTGCCAGCAGTTTGTCGCAGGGGGCCTACAATGAGCAGTTCTTC
CASSLSQGAYNEQFF
>TRBJ2-5|TRBV20-1|-|few
TGCAGTGCCATTCAGAAGGGGAAAGAGACCCAGTACTTC
CSAIQKGKETQYF
>TRBJ2-1|TRBV6-5|TRBD2|-
TGTGCCAGCAGTTACTCTAGTAGTAGCGGGGTATACAATGAGCAGTTCTTC
CASSYSSSSGVYNEQFF
>TRBJ1-1|TRBV7-6|-|many
TGTGCCAGCATCGGACGACAATACGCTGAAGCTTTCTTT
CASIGRQYAEAFF